The text below deals with one T cell receptor beta chain. The clone's antigen remains unknown. One base away there is no much larger clone; base qualities are not given. Collaborating institutions collected whole blood in K2EDTA tubes following their own protocols. Collaborator samples were shipped for TCRbeta analysis as frozen whole blood, isolated PBMCs, or DNA extracted from either sample type. The data originate from a study of blood T cell repertoires in COVID-19 (dated by TCRdb to about 2020). About the full investigation: Samples from collaborators originated in the United States, Italy and Spain and spanned both the acute and convalescent phases of COVID-19. The prospective study material was composed of cDNA or gDNA derived from T cells, B-cell-depleted T cells, or PBMCs. Subjects who had been exposed to COVID-19, were actively infected with it, or had recovered from it provided the deeply sampled blood TCRbeta repertoires that made up the dataset. The repertoires were released in a freely available public database meant as a resource for research on the immune response to SARS-CoV-2. The samples were drawn from two sources: the first 160 participants of the ongoing ImmuneRACE study, and 1,254 subjects contributed by 6 global collaborators. The sample metadata nearly always contained a de-identified subject ID, COVID-19 status, age in years and sex. Where available, HLA class I and class II types were obtained from metadata supplied by the sample provider rather than from assay-based typing. Points the paper makes about the study in general: How much clinical and demographic metadata was included differed by source and by participant, and the metadata was provided uncurated.

The V end loses 5 bases and the J end loses 9 bases, and a stretch of 20 bases separates them. The cysteine opens and the phenylalanine closes a CDR3 of 15 amino acids. The sequence is cut down to CDR3 DNA, 45 bases in frame from base 1. As encoded in the germline V gene, CDR1 is SGHAT while CDR2 is FQNNGV. TCRbeta CDR3 regions were amplified from genomic DNA using the immunoSEQ Assay, a bias-controlled multiplex PCR. Per the source publication's procedure: Nucleated cell counts per sample were estimated from amplification of reference gene primers within the assay. To quantify the absolute abundance of each unique TCRbeta CDR3 rearrangement, sequence reads were collapsed and filtered. For each sample, productive Simpson clonality was calculated by taking the square root of Simpson's diversity index across productive rearrangements. This is the immuneACCESS table as TCRdb keeps it, with only in-frame sequences that have V and J called. A part of the clones is gone; compared with another copy, unresolved V genes explain less than half, and the rest is unexplained. V and J calls and clone size follow that table, whereas D and trimming were derived from the DNA. In all, the sample holds approximately 190,000 clones, and 70% to 90% of those were seen once. The top ten clonotypes cover approximately 21% of the sample.

Sequencing used peripheral blood. The chain is encoded by TRBV11-2 joined to TRBJ2-1, and TRBD1 may be the D gene, going by 5 matching bases. The receptor was derived from a man aged 55 to 70 with active or convalescent COVID-19. The base sequence is TGTGCCAGCAGCCAGTCCCTGGGGCCTTCGGGTGAGCAGTTCTTC. This sequence encodes CASSQSLGPSGEQFF.